This T cell receptor beta chain was sequenced during a study of shared clonotypes between healthy human individuals. Unsorted samples drew genomic DNA from tens of millions of PBMCs. Assay used: immunoSEQ multiplex PCR; TCRdb lists only in-frame clones, some missing. This sample has hundreds of thousands of clones, with roughly 80% found just once. The source is a woman aged 35 to 49 in good health. Some clones in this sample may be carry-over from other donors' samples. Sequencing was done on a sample of PBMCs.

CDR3 loop: CASSKAGGEKNTEAFF. CDR3 nucleotides: TGTGCCAGCAGCAAAGCGGGGGGGGAGAAGAACACTGAAGCTTTCTTT. The V and J genes are TRBV21-1 and TRBJ1-1. TRBV21-1 is designated a pseudogene. The CDR3 contains 16 residues.